Shown below are 30 T cell receptor beta chains from a single sample sequenced in a study of blood T cell repertoires in COVID-19. Profiled with immunoSEQ multiplex PCR; TCRdb holds only in-frame clones, not every one. The sample lists over 55,000 clones, roughly 80% occurring once. Sequenced material: peripheral blood. The receptors were gathered from a man older than 75 with COVID-19, enrolled during active disease.

The V call is TRBV7-2, the J call TRBJ2-3; 7 bases are a match to TRBD1. The CDR3 has 13 residues. The germline V gene has CDR1 SGHTA and CDR2 FQGNSA. Losses at the gene ends were 4 bases for V and 5 bases for J; bases not matched to a gene: 3. In DNA, the CDR3 is TGTGCCAGCAGCTCTTCAGGGGGAGATACGCAGTATTTT. As protein: CASSSSGGDTQYF. The full variable domain, with the rest looked up from reference TRBV7-2 and TRBJ2-3, is GAGVSQSPSNKVTEKGKDVELRCDPISGHTALYWYRQSLGQGLEFLIYFQGNSAPDKSGLPSDRFSAERTGGSVSTLTIQRTQQEDSAVYLCASSSSGGDTQYFGPGTRLTVL.

This clone showed up just a few times. The chain has TRBV12-3 or TRBV12-4 and TRBJ2-1; D may be TRBD2 (5 bases). The CDR3 is 11 residues long. V was shortened by 3 bases and J by 13 bases, with 10 bases between the two germline ends. CDR3 protein: CASSLTGVQFF. CDR3 DNA sequence: TGTGCCAGCAGTTTGACCGGGGTTCAGTTCTTC.

The J gene is TRBJ2-2, the V gene TRBV5-4, with D possibly being TRBD1 (6 bases). The CDR3 extends over 16 amino acids. Germline-derived CDR1 and CDR2 are SGHNT and YYREEE (reference sequence). V shed 5 bases and J shed 4 bases, with 18 bases lying between them. The CDR3 coding sequence is TGTGCCAGCAGTGATGAAAGGGTCAGGGGCACCGGGGAGCTGTTTTTT. The encoded protein is CASSDERVRGTGELFF.

This clone appeared a few times. This chain uses TRBV28 with TRBJ1-1, with no clear D. CDR1 is MDHEN, CDR2 SYDVKM, per germline. CDR3 length: 14 amino acids. Trimming shortened V by 10 bases and J by 4 bases, and 19 bases separated the two germline ends. DNA of the CDR3: TGTGCCACCCGAGGGTCTTGGCTGGCCACTGAAGCTTTCTTT. Its translation is CATRGSWLATEAFF. The full variable domain, completed using reference TRBV28 and TRBJ1-1, is DVKVTQSSRYLVKRTGEKVFLECVQDMDHENMFWYRQDPGLGLRLIYFSYDVKMKEKGDIPEGYSVSREKKERFSLILESASTNQTSMYLCATRGSWLATEAFFGQGTRLTVV.

V and J are TRBV3-1 (or the pseudogene TRBV3-2) and TRBJ1-2, with TRBD1 as a possible D gene (6 bases). Germline V gene data show CDR1 as LGHDT and CDR2 as YNNKEL (reference sequence). V was pared by 2 bases and J by 2 bases, with 15 bases between. The CDR3 is made up of 16 amino acids. The CDR3 spells CASSQLPGHENYGYTF. The CDR3 DNA reads TGTGCCAGCAGCCAATTACCGGGACACGAGAACTATGGCTACACCTTC.

This chain joins TRBV7-3 and TRBJ2-1; TRBD2 matches at 9 bases. Germline-derived CDR1 and CDR2 are SGHTA and FQGTGA. This CDR3 is built from 15 residues. Trimming at V came to 5 bases and at J to 7 bases, leaving 9 bases not matched to a gene. The CDR3: CASSQSSGDLNEQFF. CDR3 sequence (DNA): TGTGCCAGCAGCCAATCTAGCGGGGATTTAAATGAGCAGTTCTTC. The variable domain in full, completed from reference TRBV7-3 and TRBJ2-1, reads GAGVSQTPSNKVTEKGKYVELRCDPISGHTALYWYRQSLGQGPEFLIYFQGTGAADDSGLPNDRFFAVRPEGSVSTLKIQRTERGDSAVYLCASSQSSGDLNEQFFGPGTRLTVL.

The chain links TRBV28 to TRBJ1-1; 7 bases align to TRBD1. The CDR3 runs to 14 residues. Germline assignment: CDR1 MDHEN and CDR2 SYDVKM. Trimming took 6 bases from V and 0 from J; bases not matched to a gene: 4. CDR3 DNA sequence: TGTGCCAGCAGACGGGACAGAGTGAACACTGAAGCTTTCTTT. It specifies CASRRDRVNTEAFF. Complete variable domain (other parts from reference TRBV28 and TRBJ1-1): DVKVTQSSRYLVKRTGEKVFLECVQDMDHENMFWYRQDPGLGLRLIYFSYDVKMKEKGDIPEGYSVSREKKERFSLILESASTNQTSMYLCASRRDRVNTEAFFGQGTRLTVV.

This clone was observed a few times. This chain connects TRBV29-1 to TRBJ2-1; D might be TRBD2 (7 bases). Trimming stripped 1 base from V and 7 bases from J, with 23 bases between. The CDR3 spans 17 residues. Germline CDR1 and CDR2: SQVTM and ANQGSEA. DNA of the CDR3: TGCAGCGTTGAAGCAGGGGAGGCTGGACTAGTCGGGAATGAGCAGTTCTTC. Translation gives CSVEAGEAGLVGNEQFF.

This clone has just one count. This chain connects TRBV6-5 to TRBJ2-3; 8 positions agree with TRBD2. Germline V CDR1 and CDR2: MNHEY, SVGAGI. V trimming: 6 bases; J trimming: 7 bases; junction bases outside the gene matches: 9. This CDR3 spans 14 amino acids. Written as DNA, the CDR3 is TGTGCCAGCAGCCGAGACGGGGGGGGGAATACGCAGTATTTT. As protein: CASSRDGGGNTQYF.

The chain combines TRBV19 with TRBJ2-1; 11 bases align to TRBD2. The CDR3 is made up of 14 amino acids. Trimming took 7 bases from V and 3 from J; bases not matched to a gene: 2. The V gene's germline CDR1 is LNHDA and CDR2 SQIVND (reference sequence). CDR3 loop: CASIAGGDYNEQFF. CDR3 nucleotide sequence: TGTGCCAGTATAGCGGGAGGGGACTACAATGAGCAGTTCTTC.

The rearrangement links TRBV4-3 to TRBJ2-5; 9 bases are a match to TRBD2. CDR3 size: 18 residues. The germline V gene encodes CDR1 LGHNA and CDR2 YSLEER. Trimming at V came to 1 base and at J to 4 bases, leaving 13 bases not matched to a gene. The CDR3 DNA is TGCGCCAGCAGCCAAGTTCTGGCTACGAGCGGGGGGCGAGAGACCCAGTACTTC. As protein: CASSQVLATSGGRETQYF.

The chain employs TRBV24-1 and TRBJ2-1; maybe TRBD2 (6 bases). Germline assignment: CDR1 KGHDR and CDR2 SFDVKD. V dropped 4 bases and J dropped 5 bases, with 14 bases sitting between them. The CDR3 is made up of 15 amino acids. The CDR3 DNA follows: TGTGCCACCAGTGAGGGGGGATTCAGCGACAATGAGCAGTTCTTC. This translates into CATSEGGFSDNEQFF.

The rearrangement uses TRBV18 and TRBJ2-3; 10 bases agree with TRBD2. This CDR3 region has 19 residues. The V segment lost 2 bases and the J segment 5 bases; nucleotides outside the gene matches: 16. Germline CDR1 KGHSH, CDR2 LQKENI. The CDR3 region is CASSPGRGLAGVLGDTQYF. CDR3 DNA: TGTGCCAGCTCACCAGGCCGGGGGCTAGCGGGGGTCCTGGGAGATACGCAGTATTTT.

The CDR3, as DNA: TGCGCCAGCAGCCAAGCCCTAGCGGGATATAGCGCAGATACGCAGTATTTT. Translation gives CASSQALAGYSADTQYF. The gene calls are TRBV4-3 and TRBJ2-3; TRBD2 aligns across 9 bases. The CDR3 consists of 17 residues. V shed 1 base, J shed 4 bases, and the junction held 9 bases outside the gene matches. The germline CDR1 and CDR2 sequences are LGHNA and YSLEER.

The rearrangement uses TRBV19 and TRBJ2-7, with 7 bases matching TRBD1. V dropped 5 bases and J dropped 7; count of bases not matched to a gene: 14. This CDR3 contains 15 residues. The germline V gene has CDR1 LNHDA and CDR2 SQIVND (reference sequence). This CDR3 is CASSPSTGISSEQYF. CDR3 in DNA: TGTGCCAGTAGTCCATCGACAGGGATTTCCTCGGAGCAGTACTTC.

The chain recombines TRBV7-2 with TRBJ2-2; TRBD1 matches at 8 bases. Germline V lookup: CDR1 SGHTA, CDR2 FQGNSA. V trimming: 8 bases; J trimming: 4 bases; junction bases outside the gene matches: 6. This CDR3 is 14 amino acids long. The CDR3 DNA sequence: TGTGCCAGCGGCAGGGGGCGAGGCACCGGGGAGCTGTTTTTT. This codes for CASGRGRGTGELFF.

The rearrangement joins TRBV29-1 to TRBJ1-1; D is ambiguous. CDR3 size: 11 residues. The V end was cut by 4 bases, the J end by 6 bases, with 9 bases between. The V gene's germline CDR1 is SQVTM and CDR2 ANQGSEA. For the CDR3, the DNA is TGCAGCGTTGGTGGCAGGTCTGAAGCTTTCTTT. Translated: CSVGGRSEAFF.

This rearrangement joins TRBV5-1 to TRBJ1-4; D not certain. This CDR3 is 15 amino acids long. V was shortened by 3 bases and J by 0 bases, with 9 bases between the two germline ends. Looked up from germline, CDR1 is SGHRS and CDR2 is YFSETQ. The CDR3 sequence: CASSSTGATNEKLFF. The CDR3 nucleotides are TGCGCCAGCAGCTCTACGGGTGCAACTAATGAAAAACTGTTTTTT. Based on the CDR3 plus reference TRBV5-1 and TRBJ1-4, the full variable domain is KAGVTQTPRYLIKTRGQQVTLSCSPISGHRSVSWYQQTPGQGLQFLFEYFSETQRNKGNFPGRFSGRQFSNSRSEMNVSTLELGDSALYLCASSSTGATNEKLFFGSGTQLSVL.

J is TRBJ1-5 and V is TRBV5-1, with 7 bases fitting TRBD1. V lost 4 bases and J lost 1; bases outside the gene matches: 2. The CDR3 is 14 residues long. Germline V lookup: CDR1 SGHRS, CDR2 YFSETQ. The CDR3 bases are TGCGCCAGCAGCACGGGACAGAGCAATCAGCCCCAGCATTTT. Protein sequence: CASSTGQSNQPQHF.

In its sample, this clone was seen once. The V and J genes are TRBV11-2 and TRBJ1-5; D is undetermined. Germline CDR1 reads SGHAT; CDR2 reads FQNNGV. This CDR3 is built from 14 residues. V gave up 1 base and J gave up 3 bases, with 7 bases separating them. CDR3 in DNA: TGTGCCAGCAGCTTAGGAGGTACCAATCAGCCCCAGCATTTT. Its translation is CASSLGGTNQPQHF.

This sequence joins TRBV18 and TRBJ1-5, with a possible D match to TRBD1 (5 bases). Germline V lookup: CDR1 KGHSH, CDR2 LQKENI. This CDR3 contains 14 residues. Trimming shortened V by 6 bases and J by 5 bases, and 14 bases separated the two germline ends. The CDR3 bases are TGTGCCAGCTCGATGCAGGGTAAGGATCAGCCCCAGCATTTT. This codes for CASSMQGKDQPQHF.

This chain uses TRBV5-5 with TRBJ2-7; the match to TRBD1 covers 9 bases. V trimming: 5 bases; J trimming: 3 bases; junction bases outside the gene matches: 9. The V gene's germline CDR1 is SGHKS and CDR2 YYEKEE (reference sequence). This CDR3 is built from 15 residues. In nucleotides, the CDR3 is TGTGCCAGCAGACTTGGGACAGGGACATACTACGAGCAGTACTTC. It is translated as CASRLGTGTYYEQYF.

This chain uses TRBV6-2 or TRBV6-3 with TRBJ2-7; 8 nucleotides agree with TRBD1. The CDR3 runs 15 residues. Germline assignment: CDR1 MNHEY and CDR2 SVGEGT. V lost 6 bases and J lost 6; bases outside the gene matches: 13. CDR3 in DNA: TGTGCCAGCAGCACGCAGGGGGCGTTTTTCAGCGAGCAGTACTTC. Translated: CASSTQGAFFSEQYF.

The chain employs TRBV7-2 and TRBJ1-1; 10 bases are shared with TRBD1. The V segment lost 0 bases and the J segment 7 bases; nucleotides outside the gene matches: 5. Germline CDR1 and CDR2: SGHTA and FQGNSA. The CDR3 runs to 15 residues. CDR3 residues: CASSLALGQGIEAFF. The CDR3 coding sequence is TGTGCCAGCAGCTTAGCTCTGGGACAGGGGATTGAAGCTTTCTTT.

V and J are TRBV20-1 and TRBJ2-1, with 10 nucleotides matching TRBD2. Germline values: CDR1 DFQATT, CDR2 SNEGSKA (reference sequence). V trimming: 3 bases; J trimming: 7 bases; junction bases outside the gene matches: 12. CDR3 length equals 16 residues. The CDR3 DNA sequence: TGCAGTGCTAGTTCCCCCAGCGGGGGGGCGAGGAATGAGCAGTTCTTC. Its protein is CSASSPSGGARNEQFF.

Only one count was recorded for this clone. V is TRBV6-5 and J is TRBJ1-5, with D maybe TRBD1 (5 bases). Germline values: CDR1 MNHEY, CDR2 SVGAGI. The ends were cut back, 7 bases at V and 7 bases at J, with 17 bases in the middle. The CDR3 has 14 residues. The CDR3 here is CASNRRRGGQPQHF. CDR3 bases: TGTGCCAGCAACAGACGGAGGGGTGGGCAGCCCCAGCATTTT.

This clone occurred many times. The chain uses TRBV6-5 and TRBJ1-5; possible D gene TRBD1, 6 bases. Germline V gene data show CDR1 as MNHEY and CDR2 as SVGAGI. The CDR3 spans 14 residues. Trimming cost V 2 bases and J 4 bases, with 9 bases left between them. This chain's CDR3 is CASSYGGQNQPQHF. CDR3 DNA sequence: TGTGCCAGCAGTTACGGGGGCCAGAATCAGCCCCAGCATTTT.

This sequence joins TRBV6-2 or TRBV6-3 and TRBJ2-1; 8 nucleotides align to TRBD1. V trimming: 2 bases; J trimming: 1 base; junction bases outside the gene matches: 1. CDR1 and CDR2 from the germline V gene are MNHEY and SVGEGT. The length of the CDR3 is 15 residues. The CDR3 DNA reads as TGTGCCAGCAGTTACGACAGGGGATCCTACAATGAGCAGTTCTTC. It encodes CASSYDRGSYNEQFF.

The chain couples TRBV7-2 to TRBJ1-2, with TRBD1 matching over 9 bases. V shed 5 bases and J 7 bases; nucleotides not matched to a gene: 8. This CDR3 is built from 14 residues. Germline V lookup: CDR1 SGHTA, CDR2 FQGNSA. CDR3 DNA: TGTGCCAGCAGCCGGGGACAGGGCTGGGGTGGCTACACCTTC. Translated, it gives CASSRGQGWGGYTF. The full variable domain, its missing parts supplied by reference TRBV7-2 and TRBJ1-2, is GAGVSQSPSNKVTEKGKDVELRCDPISGHTALYWYRQSLGQGLEFLIYFQGNSAPDKSGLPSDRFSAERTGGSVSTLTIQRTQQEDSAVYLCASSRGQGWGGYTFGSGTRLTVV.

This chain joins TRBV5-1 and TRBJ2-7, with D possibly TRBD1 on 5 matching bases. The CDR3 consists of 14 residues. The V gene's germline CDR1 is SGHRS and CDR2 YFSETQ. Trimming took 4 bases from V and 6 from J, leaving 17 bases between them. This chain's CDR3 is CASSPAAGQGEQYV. The CDR3 bases are TGCGCCAGCAGCCCGGCCGCAGGTCAGGGCGAGCAGTACGTC.